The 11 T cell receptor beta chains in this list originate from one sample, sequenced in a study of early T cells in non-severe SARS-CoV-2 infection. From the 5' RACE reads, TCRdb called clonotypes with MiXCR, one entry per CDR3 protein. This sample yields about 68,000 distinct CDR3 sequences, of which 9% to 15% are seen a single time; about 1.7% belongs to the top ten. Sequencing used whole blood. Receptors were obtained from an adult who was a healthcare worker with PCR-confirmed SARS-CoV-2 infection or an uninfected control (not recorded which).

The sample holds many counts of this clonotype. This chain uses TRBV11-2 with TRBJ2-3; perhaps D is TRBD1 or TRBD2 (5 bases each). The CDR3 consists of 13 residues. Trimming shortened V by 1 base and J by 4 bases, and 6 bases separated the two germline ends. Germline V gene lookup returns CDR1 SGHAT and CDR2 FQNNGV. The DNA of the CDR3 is TGTGCCAGCAGCTTAGTGGGGGCAGATACGCAGTATTTT. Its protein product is CASSLVGADTQYF.

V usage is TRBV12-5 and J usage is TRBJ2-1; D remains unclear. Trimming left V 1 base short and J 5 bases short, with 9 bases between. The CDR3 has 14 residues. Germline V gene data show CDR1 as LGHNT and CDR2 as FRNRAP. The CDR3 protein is CASGLGVPNNEQFF. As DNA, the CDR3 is TGTGCTAGTGGTTTGGGGGTACCTAACAATGAGCAGTTCTTC. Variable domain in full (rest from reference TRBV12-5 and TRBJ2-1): DARVTQTPRHKVTEMGQEVTMRCQPILGHNTVFWYRQTMMQGLELLAYFRNRAPLDDSGMPKDRFSAEMPDATLATLKIQPSEPRDSAVYFCASGLGVPNNEQFFGPGTRLTVL.

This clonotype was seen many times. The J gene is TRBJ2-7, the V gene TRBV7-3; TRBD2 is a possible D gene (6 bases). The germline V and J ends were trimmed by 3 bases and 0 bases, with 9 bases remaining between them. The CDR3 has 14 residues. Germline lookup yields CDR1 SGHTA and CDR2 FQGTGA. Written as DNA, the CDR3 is TGTGCCAGCAGCTTCTCCGGGAGCTCCTACGAGCAGTACTTC. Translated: CASSFSGSSYEQYF.

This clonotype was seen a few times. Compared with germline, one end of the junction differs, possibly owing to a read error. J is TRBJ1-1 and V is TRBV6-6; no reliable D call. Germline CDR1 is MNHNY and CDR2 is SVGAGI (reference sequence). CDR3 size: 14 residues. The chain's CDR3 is CASSLRPGDTEVFF. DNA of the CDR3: TGTGCCAGCAGTCTCCGGCCGGGAGACACTGAAGTTTTCTTT.

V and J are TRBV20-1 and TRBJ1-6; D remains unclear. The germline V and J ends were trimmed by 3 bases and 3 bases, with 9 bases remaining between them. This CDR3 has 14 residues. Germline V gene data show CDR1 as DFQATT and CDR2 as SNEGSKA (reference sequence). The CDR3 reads CSARDLVYNSPLHF. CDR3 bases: TGCAGTGCTAGGGACCTCGTCTATAATTCACCCCTCCACTTT.

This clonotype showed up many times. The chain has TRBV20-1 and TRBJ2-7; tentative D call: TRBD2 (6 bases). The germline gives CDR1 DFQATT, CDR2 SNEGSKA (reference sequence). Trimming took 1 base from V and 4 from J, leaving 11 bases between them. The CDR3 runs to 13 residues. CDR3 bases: TGCAGTGCTAGAGGAGGGGCGGGATACGAGCAGTACTTC. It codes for CSARGGAGYEQYF.

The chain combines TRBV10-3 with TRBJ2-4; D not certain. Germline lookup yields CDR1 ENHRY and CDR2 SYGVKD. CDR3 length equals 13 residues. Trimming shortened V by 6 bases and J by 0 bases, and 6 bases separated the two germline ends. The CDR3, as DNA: TGTGCCATCAGGAACCTAGCCAAAAACATTCAGTACTTC. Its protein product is CAIRNLAKNIQYF.

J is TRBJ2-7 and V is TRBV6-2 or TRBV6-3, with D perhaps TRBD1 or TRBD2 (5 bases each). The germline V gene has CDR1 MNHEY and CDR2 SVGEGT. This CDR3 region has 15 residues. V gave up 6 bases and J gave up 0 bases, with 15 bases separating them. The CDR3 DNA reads TGTGCCAGCAGACGGGCCCCGGGGCTCTCCTACGAGCAGTACTTC. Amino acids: CASRRAPGLSYEQYF.

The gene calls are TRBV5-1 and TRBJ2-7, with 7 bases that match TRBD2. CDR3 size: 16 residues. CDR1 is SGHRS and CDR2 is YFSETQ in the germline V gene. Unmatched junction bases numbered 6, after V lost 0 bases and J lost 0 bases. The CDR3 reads CASSLGPSGDSYEQYF. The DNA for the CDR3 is TGCGCCAGCAGCTTGGGGCCCAGCGGGGACTCCTACGAGCAGTACTTC.

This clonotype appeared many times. CDR3 amino acids: CASSPEAGSTYEQYF. The DNA of the CDR3 is TGTGCCAGCAGTCCTGAGGCGGGCAGTACCTACGAGCAGTACTTC. This sequence joins TRBV12-3 or TRBV12-4 and TRBJ2-7, with D tentatively TRBD2 (5 bases). The length of the CDR3 is 15 residues. With 5 bases removed from V and 2 bases from J, the gap between germline ends came to 16 bases.

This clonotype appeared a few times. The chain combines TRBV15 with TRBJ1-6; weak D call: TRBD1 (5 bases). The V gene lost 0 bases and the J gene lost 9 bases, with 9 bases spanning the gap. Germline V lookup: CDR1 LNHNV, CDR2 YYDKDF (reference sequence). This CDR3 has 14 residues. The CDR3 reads CATSRDRVGSPLHF. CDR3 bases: TGTGCCACCAGCAGAGACAGGGTTGGTTCACCCCTCCACTTT.